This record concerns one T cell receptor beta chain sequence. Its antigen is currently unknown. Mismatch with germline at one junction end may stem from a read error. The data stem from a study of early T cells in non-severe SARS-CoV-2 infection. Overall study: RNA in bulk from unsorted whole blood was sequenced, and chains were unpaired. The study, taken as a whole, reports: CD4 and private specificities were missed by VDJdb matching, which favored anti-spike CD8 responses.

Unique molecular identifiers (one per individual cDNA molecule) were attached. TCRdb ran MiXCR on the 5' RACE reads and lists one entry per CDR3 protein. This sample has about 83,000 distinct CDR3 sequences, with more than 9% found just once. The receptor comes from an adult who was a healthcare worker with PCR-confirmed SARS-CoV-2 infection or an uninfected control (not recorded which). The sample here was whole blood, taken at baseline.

The CDR3 spells CASGDRADTGELFF. Written as DNA, the CDR3 is TGTGCCAGCGGTGACAGGGCGGACACCGGGGAGCTGTTTTTT. V is TRBV6-4 and J is TRBJ2-2; TRBD1 agrees at 7 bases. Germline CDR1 is MRHNA and CDR2 is SNTAGT. This CDR3 comprises 14 residues.